Listed below are T cell receptor beta chains from one sample, sequenced in a study of blood T cell repertoires in COVID-19. Sequencing was performed with immunoSEQ multiplex PCR; in TCRdb, only in-frame clones are kept and a portion is missing. Among 200,000 or so clones listed, 80% to 85% were seen once. The sequenced material came from peripheral blood. Receptors were obtained from a woman aged 25 to 39 who had recovered from COVID-19. Each CDR3 is given with its conserved first and last residue. The D gene is left open where the match is weak. Some rows have no size entry. The others give once, few or many, or a class for an expanded clone.

j_call d_call v_call clone_size cdr3_nt cdr3_aa
TRBJ1-1 - TRBV25-1 - TGTGCCAGCAGTGCCCATACACCCAACACTGAAGCTTTCTTT CASSAHTPNTEAFF
TRBJ2-7 - TRBV7-2 - TGTGCCAGCAGTAACAACAGGGCGTCCTACGAGCAGTACTTC CASSNNRASYEQYF
TRBJ1-5 - TRBV28 few TGTGCCAGCAGTTTAGGGGGGGCAGGCAATCAGCCCCAGCATTTT CASSLGGAGNQPQHF
TRBJ2-1 TRBD2 TRBV9 once TGTGCCAGCAACGGCAGGGAGGGTGAGCAGTTCTTC CASNGREGEQFF
TRBJ1-4 - TRBV3-1/TRBV3-2 - TGTGCCAGCAGCCAATTTGGGAGGGGTTTGGGGGAAAAACTGTTTTTT CASSQFGRGLGEKLFF
TRBJ1-4 - TRBV18 - TGTGCCAGCTCACCACTACAGGGAACTAATGAAAAACTGTTTTTT CASSPLQGTNEKLFF
TRBJ2-7 TRBD1 TRBV5-1 - TGCGCCAGCAGCTTGGGGGACAGGGTCCACGAGCAGTACTTC CASSLGDRVHEQYF
TRBJ1-2 - TRBV11-2 - TGTGCCAGCAGCTTCCCCCAGGGACATCGCTATGGCTACACCTTC CASSFPQGHRYGYTF
TRBJ1-5 TRBD1 TRBV5-1 - TGCGCCAGCAGCCCAGACAGGGGCAATCAGCCCCAGCATTTT CASSPDRGNQPQHF
TRBJ1-5 - TRBV3-1/TRBV3-2 few TGTGCCAGCAGCCAAGATCAGGTTCTTTTTCCCCAGCATTTT CASSQDQVLFPQHF